This T cell receptor (beta chain) was profiled in a study of T cells in Graves' hyperthyroidism and ophthalmopathy. The overall study: Pretreatment peripheral blood was obtained at initial diagnosis.

The study's findings and limits: A 13 V-J signature model discriminated ophthalmopathy versus stable hyperthyroidism. The model's output predicted ophthalmopathy at a median of about 5.9 months prior to onset.

RNA transcripts served as the template for amplifying TCR beta CDR3 regions. The TCR CDR3 first-round RT-PCR relied on the HTBI primer set. MiXCR, run by TCRdb on the multiplex PCR reads, gives a single entry per CDR3 protein. The sample lists 90,000 to 120,000 distinct CDR3 sequences; 15% to 20% were seen once. Germline trimming cut 5 bases from V and 6 bases from J; bases unmatched to any gene: 10. Germline V lookup: CDR1 SEHNR, CDR2 FQNEAQ (reference sequence). This CDR3 has 16 residues. For Graves' hyperthyroidism to be stable, ophthalmopathy could not progress within 18 months. This clonotype was picked up a small number of times. Its matching antigen is unknown.

Source material: blood. The chain combines TRBV7-9 with TRBJ2-3; 11 bases agree with TRBD2. The receptor comes from a woman aged 50 to 60 with Graves' hyperthyroidism. CDR3 sequence (DNA): TGTGCCAGCAGCCGAATAGCGGGAGGGGTTTACGATACGCAGTATTTT. Its protein product is CASSRIAGGVYDTQYF.